Below are 28 T cell receptor beta chains sequenced from a single sample in a study of T cells in Graves' hyperthyroidism and ophthalmopathy. Authors of the study amplified TCR beta CDR3 regions from RNA transcripts. Primed by the HTBI set, a first-round RT-PCR was run on the TCR CDR3. TCRdb redid the calling of the multiplex PCR reads with MiXCR, one entry per CDR3 protein. The sample gives 490,000 or so distinct CDR3 sequences, about 22% of which show up once; approximately 54% is in the top ten. Sequencing input: blood. Receptors originate from a woman in her 70s with Graves' ophthalmopathy.

V gene TRBV9 combines with J gene TRBJ1-2; 8 bases are shared with TRBD1. V shed 0 bases, J shed 7 bases, and the junction held 5 bases outside the gene matches. Germline V gene lookup returns CDR1 SGDLS and CDR2 YYNGEE. The CDR3 length is 14 residues. CDR3 amino acids: CASSVGTGKFGYTF. DNA of the CDR3: TGTGCCAGCAGCGTAGGGACAGGGAAGTTTGGCTACACCTTC. The full variable domain, in which reference TRBV9 and TRBJ1-2 provide the parts outside the CDR3, is DSGVTQTPKHLITATGQRVTLRCSPRSGDLSVYWYQQSLDQGLQFLIQYYNGEERAKGNILERFSAQQFPDLHSELNLSSLELGDSALYFCASSVGTGKFGYTFGSGTRLTVV.

This chain links TRBV28 with TRBJ2-5; 7 bases fit TRBD1. CDR3 length: 12 residues. The V gene end was trimmed by 3 bases and the J gene end by 13 bases; junction bases not matched to a gene: 8. The V gene's germline CDR1 is MDHEN and CDR2 SYDVKM. The CDR3 here is CASSLNRGQRYF. Here the CDR3 DNA reads TGTGCCAGCAGTTTGAATCGGGGACAGAGGTACTTC.

This clonotype is a singleton in its sample. This chain connects TRBV4-3 to TRBJ2-1, with 8 bases matching TRBD2. This CDR3 spans 15 amino acids. CDR1 and CDR2 from the germline V gene are LGHNA and YSLEER. Losses at the gene ends were 4 bases for V and 7 bases for J; bases not matched to a gene: 9. The CDR3 nucleotides are TGCGCCAGCAGCCCAACCGCGGGAGGACCTAATGAGCAGTTCTTC. Its protein product is CASSPTAGGPNEQFF.

The chain couples TRBV5-4 to TRBJ2-1, with D possibly matching TRBD2 (7 bases). The CDR3 is 13 amino acids. Trimming pared 4 bases from V and 6 bases from J, leaving 11 bases between. The germline V gene encodes CDR1 SGHNT and CDR2 YYREEE (reference sequence). CDR3 region: CASSRRGGNEQFF. DNA for the CDR3: TGTGCCAGCAGCCGAAGGGGGGGCAATGAGCAGTTCTTC. The complete variable domain, with remaining parts taken from reference TRBV5-4 and TRBJ2-1, reads ETGVTQSPTHLIKTRGQQVTLRCSSQSGHNTVSWYQQALGQGPQFIFQYYREEENGRGNFPPRFSGLQFPNYSSELNVNALELDDSALYLCASSRRGGNEQFFGPGTRLTVL.

Details on this clonotype: Because the CDR3's place on the DNA is in doubt, the DNA is left out and the CDR3 is given as listed by TCRdb. The chain employs TRBV7-9 and TRBJ2-5; the D call in the table, TRBD1, was not verified against the DNA. With termini counted, the CDR3 has 16 amino acids. CDR1 and CDR2 from the germline V gene are SEHNR and FQNEAQ (reference sequence). CDR3 protein: CASSLFLSPGPETQYF.

This clonotype was seen repeatedly, ten times or more. The chain combines TRBV27 with TRBJ1-5; D gene uncertain. This CDR3 is built from 15 residues. Germline CDR1 reads MNHEY; CDR2 reads SMNVEV (reference sequence). With 6 bases removed from V and 0 bases from J, the gap between germline ends came to 12 bases. CDR3 nucleotide sequence: TGTGCCAGCAGAGTAAAATGGGATAGCAATCAGCCCCAGCATTTT. Its translation is CASRVKWDSNQPQHF.

Many counts were recorded for this clonotype. V is TRBV11-1 and J is TRBJ2-6; possibly TRBD1 for D (6 bases). Germline lookup yields CDR1 SGHAT and CDR2 FQDESV (reference sequence). The CDR3 has 15 amino acids. V gave up 4 bases and J gave up 1 base, with 8 bases separating them. The CDR3 sequence is CASSSQGSGANVLTF. CDR3 sequence (DNA): TGTGCCAGCAGCTCACAGGGATCTGGGGCCAACGTCCTGACTTTC.

The sample holds many counts of this clonotype. The rearrangement joins TRBV7-2 to TRBJ2-1, with 11 bases matching TRBD2. This CDR3 region has 16 residues. V was pared by 0 bases and J by 10 bases, with 8 bases of the junction left unmatched. The germline V gene has CDR1 SGHTA and CDR2 FQGNSA. Written as DNA, the CDR3 is TGTGCCAGCAGCTTAGCGACTAGCGGGATGGGGTTGGAGCAGTTCTTC. Protein: CASSLATSGMGLEQFF.

The genes are TRBV2 and TRBJ1-4; possible D gene TRBD1, 5 bases. Trimming left V 3 bases short and J 11 bases short, with 19 bases between. The CDR3 length is 15 residues. From germline, CDR1 is SNHLY and CDR2 FYNNEI. The CDR3, as DNA: TGTGCCAGCAGTGAGGCGGGGTCTCTGGGACCCAAACTGTTTTTT. Its translation: CASSEAGSLGPKLFF.

V usage is TRBV24-1 and J usage is TRBJ2-1; 9 positions agree with TRBD2. The germline V gene has CDR1 KGHDR and CDR2 SFDVKD. V shed 4 bases and J 7 bases; nucleotides not matched to a gene: 10. CDR3 length equals 16 residues. The chain's CDR3 is CATSDNPGLASNEQFF. The CDR3 DNA sequence: TGTGCCACCAGTGACAACCCGGGACTAGCTAGTAATGAGCAGTTCTTC.

Comment on this clonotype: Compared with germline, one end of the junction differs, possibly owing to a read error. The chain recombines TRBV6-1 with TRBJ1-2, with TRBD1 identical over 8 bases. The CDR3 contains 13 residues. The V gene's germline CDR1 is MNHNS and CDR2 SASEGT. The DNA of the CDR3 is TGTGCCAGCAGGACGACAGGGGAATATGGCGACACCTTC. Translating it yields CASRTTGEYGDTF.

This clonotype was counted a few times. The V call is TRBV30, the J call TRBJ2-2, with TRBD2 as a possible D gene (5 bases). CDR1 GTSNPN and CDR2 SVGIG come from the germline V gene (reference sequence). The CDR3 is 14 amino acids. Trimming took 6 bases from V and 3 from J, leaving 14 bases between them. CDR3 nucleotides: TGTGCCTGCACAGAGGGCCTCTACACCGGGGAGCTGTTTTTT. Encoded protein: CACTEGLYTGELFF.

This clonotype was seen a handful of times. A junction end diverges from the germline sequence, so it may reflect a read error. This chain links TRBV20-1 with TRBJ2-7; 11 nucleotides match TRBD1. From germline, CDR1 is DFQATT and CDR2 SNEGSKA (reference sequence). This CDR3 has 13 residues. In DNA, the CDR3 is TGCAGCGCTAAGGGACAGGGGGCCTACGAGCAGTACTTC. Its protein is CSAKGQGAYEQYF.

V is TRBV6-1 and J is TRBJ2-5, with 7 bases aligning to TRBD2. The CDR3 loop spans 15 amino acids. Per the germline V gene, CDR1 is MNHNS and CDR2 is SASEGT. The ends lost 5 bases at V and 4 bases at J; junction bases unmatched: 10. The CDR3 reads CASSPRGGLLETQYF. The CDR3 DNA sequence: TGTGCCAGCAGTCCTCGCGGGGGATTACTAGAGACCCAGTACTTC.

This clonotype was counted a few times. The V call is TRBV28, the J call TRBJ2-7, with 8 bases matching TRBD1. CDR1 MDHEN and CDR2 SYDVKM come from the germline V gene. The length of the CDR3 is 15 residues. J gave up 0 bases and V 4 bases, and 5 bases lay outside the gene matches. The CDR3: CASSSLGQVSYEQYF. CDR3 in DNA: TGTGCCAGCAGTTCCTTGGGACAGGTCTCCTACGAGCAGTACTTC.

This clonotype was detected only a few times. This chain links TRBV9 with TRBJ1-1; D is undetermined. This CDR3 is built from 15 residues. Germline V gene data show CDR1 as SGDLS and CDR2 as YYNGEE. The germline V and J ends were trimmed by 0 bases and 1 base, with 10 bases remaining between them. Here the CDR3 DNA reads TGTGCCAGCAGCGTAGGAAGTGGTAGGAACACTGAAGCTTTCTTT. Amino acid sequence: CASSVGSGRNTEAFF.

This clonotype was observed many times. The CDR3 region is CASRSGTSGFTDTQYF. The CDR3 nucleotides are TGTGCCAGCAGGTCCGGGACTAGCGGCTTCACAGATACGCAGTATTTT. The rearrangement links TRBV11-1 to TRBJ2-3; TRBD2 matches 11 bases. The junction had 7 bases not matched to a gene; V was cut back by 6 bases and J by 2 bases. Germline V gene sequence: CDR1 SGHAT, CDR2 FQDESV (reference sequence). This CDR3 has 16 amino acids.

V is TRBV10-3 and J is TRBJ2-3; 10 positions agree with TRBD2. Germline V gene data show CDR1 as ENHRY and CDR2 as SYGVKD. With V trimmed by 4 bases and J by 3 bases, 1 base remained unmatched. The CDR3 contains 14 residues. The DNA of the CDR3 is TGTGCCATCAGTGCTAGCGGGAGTACAGATACGCAGTATTTT. It encodes CAISASGSTDTQYF.

This clonotype has only one observation. The chain combines TRBV2 with TRBJ1-2, with D tentatively TRBD1 (5 bases). The CDR3 length is 14 residues. Trimming removed 2 bases at V and 4 bases at J, with 11 bases between. CDR1 and CDR2 from the germline V gene are SNHLY and FYNNEI. The CDR3 bases are TGTGCCAGCAGTGAACGGGGGATCGGCTATGGCTACACCTTC. Its translation: CASSERGIGYGYTF.

This clonotype was seen repeatedly, ten times or more. The chain is built from TRBV11-1 and TRBJ2-1, with D maybe TRBD2 (6 bases). The CDR3 has 14 residues. CDR1 is SGHAT and CDR2 is FQDESV in the germline V gene (reference sequence). Trimming shortened V by 8 bases and J by 0 bases, and 11 bases separated the two germline ends. In DNA, the CDR3 is TGTGCCAGCGGGCGGGATGCCTCCTACAATGAGCAGTTCTTC. Protein product: CASGRDASYNEQFF.

J is TRBJ2-1 and V is TRBV6-1; 8 bases agree with TRBD2. There are 15 residues in the CDR3. Germline V gives CDR1 MNHNS, CDR2 SASEGT. V shed 5 bases, J shed 2 bases, and the junction held 5 bases outside the gene matches. CDR3 sequence reads: CASSRAGVTYNEQFF. The CDR3 region has the DNA TGTGCCAGCAGTCGAGCGGGAGTCACCTACAATGAGCAGTTCTTC.

The V call is TRBV9, the J call TRBJ1-1; perhaps TRBD1 as D (6 bases). Germline V gene lookup returns CDR1 SGDLS and CDR2 YYNGEE. CDR3 length: 15 residues. V lost 4 bases, J lost 1 base, and 14 bases lay in between. CDR3 bases: TGTGCCAGCAGCACACACGGGACACCGAACACTGAAGCTTTCTTT. Translation gives CASSTHGTPNTEAFF.

This clonotype was observed at least ten times. The chain uses TRBV30 and TRBJ1-5; a possible D gene is TRBD1 (5 bases). Trimming removed 2 bases at V and 4 bases at J, with 9 bases between. Germline lookup yields CDR1 GTSNPN and CDR2 SVGIG (reference sequence). The length of the CDR3 is 13 residues. This chain's CDR3 is CAWSRQSNQPQHF. The CDR3 nucleotides are TGTGCCTGGAGTAGACAGAGTAATCAGCCCCAGCATTTT.

This chain links TRBV27 with TRBJ2-4, with TRBD1 identical over 9 bases. V shed 6 bases and J 1 base; nucleotides not matched to a gene: 7. Germline CDR1 and CDR2: MNHEY and SMNVEV (reference sequence). The CDR3 is 16 residues long. This CDR3 reads CASRSQGAAAKNIQYF. CDR3 in DNA: TGTGCCAGCAGATCACAGGGGGCGGCGGCCAAAAACATTCAGTACTTC.

The chain recombines TRBV10-1 with TRBJ2-2, with a weak D call TRBD2 (5 bases). Germline loops: CDR1 WNHNN, CDR2 SYGVQD (reference sequence). The CDR3 runs 12 residues. Between the trimmed V and J ends, which lost 6 bases and 4 bases, there was a span of 6 bases. CDR3 DNA sequence: TGCGCCAGCAGGGAGGCCACCGGGGAGCTGTTTTTT. Translating it yields CASREATGELFF.

Of note for this clonotype: One end of the junction does not line up with germline, which may come from a read error. V is TRBV9 and J is TRBJ1-3; D unresolved. CDR1 SGDLS and CDR2 YYNGEE come from the germline V gene. The CDR3 is 14 amino acids. CDR3 DNA: TGTGCCAGCAAGAAGAACAGCGCTGGGAACACCATATATTTT. It translates to CASKKNSAGNTIYF.

The chain recombines TRBV19 with TRBJ2-7; D ambiguous. V lost 6 bases and J 1 base, leaving 16 bases between the germline ends. Per the germline V gene, CDR1 is LNHDA and CDR2 is SQIVND (reference sequence). CDR3 length: 15 residues. CDR3 loop: CASSLRTGASYEQYF. The CDR3 DNA sequence: TGTGCCAGTAGCCTTCGTACGGGCGCGTCCTACGAGCAGTACTTC. The whole variable domain, remainder taken from reference TRBV19 and TRBJ2-7, is DGGITQSPKYLFRKEGQNVTLSCEQNLNHDAMYWYRQDPGQGLRLIYYSQIVNDFQKGDIAEGYSVSREKKESFPLTVTSAQKNPTAFYLCASSLRTGASYEQYFGPGTRLTVT.

This chain uses TRBV5-1 with TRBJ2-2, with TRBD1 matching 8 bases. The CDR3 sequence is 14 residues long. The ends lost 7 bases at V and 3 bases at J; junction bases unmatched: 5. From germline, CDR1 is SGHRS and CDR2 YFSETQ. CDR3 sequence reads: CASSGQGHTGELFF. The CDR3 DNA follows: TGCGCCAGCTCTGGACAGGGTCACACCGGGGAGCTGTTTTTT.